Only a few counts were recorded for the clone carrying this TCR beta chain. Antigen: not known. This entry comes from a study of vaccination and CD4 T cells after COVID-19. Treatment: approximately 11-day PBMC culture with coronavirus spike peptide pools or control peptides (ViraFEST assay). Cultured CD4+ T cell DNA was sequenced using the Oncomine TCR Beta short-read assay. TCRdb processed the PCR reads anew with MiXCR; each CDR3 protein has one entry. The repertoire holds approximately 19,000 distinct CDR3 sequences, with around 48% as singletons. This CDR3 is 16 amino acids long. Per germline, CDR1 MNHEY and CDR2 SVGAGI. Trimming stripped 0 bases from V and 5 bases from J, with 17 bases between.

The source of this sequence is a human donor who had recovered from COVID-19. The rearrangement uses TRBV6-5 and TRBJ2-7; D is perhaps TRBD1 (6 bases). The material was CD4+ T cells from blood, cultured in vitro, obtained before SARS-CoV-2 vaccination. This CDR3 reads CASSYSTGTSGNEQYF. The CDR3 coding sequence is TGTGCCAGCAGTTACTCCACCGGGACAAGCGGTAACGAGCAGTACTTC.